This T cell receptor beta chain was observed in a study of identical twins. Study outcomes and limitations: Models came in too low on out-of-frame TCR alpha sharing in monozygotic twins. Conclusions relied on cross-sectional statistical analysis, not following the same donors.

The CDR3 spans 14 residues. V was pared by 5 bases and J by 5 bases, with 12 bases between. From germline, CDR1 is SGHNT and CDR2 YENEEA. TCRdb recomputed calls from the 5' RACE reads with MiXCR, one row per CDR3 protein. This table has about 150,000 distinct CDR3 sequences, roughly 3.5% appearing once. This clonotype appeared many times. The antigen remains unidentified. The sequenced sample was memory T cells sorted from blood. The TCR originated in a man between 18 and 35 years old in good health. This chain connects TRBV11-3 to TRBJ2-2; D not resolved. The CDR3 DNA follows: TGTGCCAGCAGCCCAGTTTTCGGAACCGGGGAGCTGTTTTTT. This gives the protein CASSPVFGTGELFF. The full variable domain, with the rest looked up from reference TRBV11-3 and TRBJ2-2, is EAGVVQSPRYKIIEKKQPVAFWCNPISGHNTLYWYLQNLGQGPELLIRYENEEAVDDSQLPKDRFSAERLKGVDSTLKIQPAELGDSAVYLCASSPVFGTGELFFGEGSRLTVL.